The rows below give T cell receptor beta chains drawn from one sample of a study of cytomegalovirus exposure and HLA in healthy donors. TCRdb keeps only in-frame clones here, not all; method: immunoSEQ multiplex PCR. The sample consists of roughly 58,000 clones, approximately 80% of them appearing once. The specimen was PBMCs. These receptors were obtained from a woman aged 40 to 50 in good health and CMV-seronegative. Each CDR3 is given with its conserved first and last residue. The D gene is left open where the match is weak. A clone size is listed for some rows: how often the clone was seen (once, few, many), or a class if it is expanded.

D: TRBD2
size: .
J: TRBJ2-1
V: TRBV5-1
DNA: TGCGCCAGCAGCCCCACTCTCACTAGCGGGAGATTGAGTGAGCAGTTCTTC
CDR3: CASSPTLTSGRLSEQFF

D: TRBD2
size: .
J: TRBJ2-1
V: TRBV11-2
DNA: TGTGCCAGCAGCCCCGGACTAGCGGGAGGGAACAATGAGCAGTTCTTC
CDR3: CASSPGLAGGNNEQFF

D: TRBD2
size: .
J: TRBJ2-1
V: TRBV27
DNA: TGTGCCAGCAACGGACTAGCGGCTAGCTCCTACAATGAGCAGTTCTTC
CDR3: CASNGLAASSYNEQFF

D: TRBD2
size: .
J: TRBJ2-1
V: TRBV11-3
DNA: TGTGCCAGCAGCCGGACTAGCGGGAGGAATGAGCAGTTCTTC
CDR3: CASSRTSGRNEQFF

D: .
size: .
J: TRBJ1-4
V: TRBV7-2
DNA: TGTGCCAGCAGCTCCATCCGGGCAACTAATGAAAAACTGTTTTTT
CDR3: CASSSIRATNEKLFF

D: .
size: .
J: TRBJ1-2
V: TRBV7-2
DNA: TGTGCCAGCAGCTTAACGGGGATTAGTGGCTACACCTTC
CDR3: CASSLTGISGYTF

D: TRBD1
size: .
J: TRBJ1-2
V: TRBV7-8
DNA: TGTGCCAGCAGCCCGTCTAGGAGACAGGGGTTAGACTGGCGTGGCTACACCTTC
CDR3: CASSPSRRQGLDWRGYTF

D: TRBD1
size: .
J: TRBJ2-6
V: TRBV4-1
DNA: TGCGCCAGCAGCCAAGTGGGGCAGGGGGATATATCTGGGGCCAACGTCCTGACTTTC
CDR3: CASSQVGQGDISGANVLTF

D: .
size: .
J: TRBJ2-7
V: TRBV18
DNA: TGTGCCAGCTCACCACCAGGGAGGCAAACCTACGAGCAGTACTTC
CDR3: CASSPPGRQTYEQYF

D: .
size: .
J: TRBJ1-3
V: TRBV27
DNA: TGTGCCAGCAGCCCCCTACTACAGGGATCTGGAAACACCATATATTTT
CDR3: CASSPLLQGSGNTIYF

D: .
size: .
J: TRBJ1-2
V: TRBV9
DNA: TGTGCCAGCAGCCCCGGGGGAGCTAACTATGGCTACACCTTC
CDR3: CASSPGGANYGYTF

D: TRBD2
size: few
J: TRBJ2-7
V: TRBV4-2
DNA: TGTGCCAGCAGCTCGAGCGGGGCCGCCCTCGAGCAGTACTTC
CDR3: CASSSSGAALEQYF

D: .
size: .
J: TRBJ1-6
V: TRBV6-1
DNA: TGTGCCAGCAGTGATTTGGGAGGGCGCGGGAATTCACCCCTCCACTTT
CDR3: CASSDLGGRGNSPLHF

D: .
size: .
J: TRBJ2-1
V: TRBV5-1
DNA: TGCGCCAGCAGCCCGCGGGCAGCGGGCTCCTACAATGAGCAGTTCTTC
CDR3: CASSPRAAGSYNEQFF

D: .
size: .
J: TRBJ2-2
V: TRBV5-5
DNA: TGTGCCAGCAGTCGACTGAGTAACACCGGGGAGCTGTTTTTT
CDR3: CASSRLSNTGELFF

D: .
size: .
J: TRBJ1-4
V: TRBV30
DNA: TGTGCCTGGAGTATTAACAGGGCCCGGGGTGAAAAACTGTTTTTT
CDR3: CAWSINRARGEKLFF

D: .
size: .
J: TRBJ2-7
V: TRBV10-2
DNA: TGCGCCACCTCAGTACCGGGACACCTTAGTATCCAGCAGTACTTC
CDR3: CATSVPGHLSIQQYF

D: .
size: .
J: TRBJ2-2
V: TRBV15
DNA: TGTGCCACCAGCAGTCTTGCGGAGCACACCGGGGAGCTGTTTTTT
CDR3: CATSSLAEHTGELFF

D: TRBD2
size: .
J: TRBJ2-5
V: TRBV6-1
DNA: TGTGCCAGCAGTGCCGGGAGGCGGGAGACCCAGTACTTC
CDR3: CASSAGRRETQYF

D: .
size: few
J: TRBJ1-3
V: TRBV7-9
DNA: TGTGCCAGCAGCTTATCAGGGGCCGGTTCCACCATATATTTT
CDR3: CASSLSGAGSTIYF

D: TRBD1
size: few
J: TRBJ2-7
V: TRBV7-9
DNA: TGTGCCAGCAGCTTAGGACAGGGGGCTCTGGACGAGCAGTACTTC
CDR3: CASSLGQGALDEQYF

D: .
size: .
J: TRBJ2-7
V: TRBV28
DNA: TGTGCCAGCAGAACAGGTTCAGCGAACTCCTACGAGCAGTACTTC
CDR3: CASRTGSANSYEQYF

D: TRBD2
size: .
J: TRBJ2-7
V: TRBV18
DNA: TGTGCCAGCTCACCATCCGGACTAGCGGGAAGGGAGCAGTACTTC
CDR3: CASSPSGLAGREQYF

D: .
size: .
J: TRBJ1-2
V: TRBV19
DNA: TGTGCCAGTAGTAAGCAGGAATATGGCTACACCTTC
CDR3: CASSKQEYGYTF

D: TRBD2
size: .
J: TRBJ2-5
V: TRBV5-1
DNA: TGCGCCAGCAGCGAGACTAGCCTGCAAGAGACCCAGTACTTC
CDR3: CASSETSLQETQYF

D: .
size: once
J: TRBJ2-3
V: TRBV11-2
DNA: TGTGCCAGCACCATTAGGGGGTACTCTAGCACAGATACGCAGTATTTT
CDR3: CASTIRGYSSTDTQYF

D: .
size: .
J: TRBJ1-2
V: TRBV28
DNA: TGTGCCAGCAGATGGGGGGGGGACCATGGCTACACCTTC
CDR3: CASRWGGDHGYTF

D: .
size: .
J: TRBJ2-1
V: TRBV5-1
DNA: TGCGCCAGCAGCTTGGTAGCCAACCTTCTTAACAATGAGCAGTTCTTC
CDR3: CASSLVANLLNNEQFF

D: .
size: .
J: TRBJ2-2
V: TRBV19
DNA: TGTGCCAGTAGTATTGAGGCTTCCTCAGGGCGCGGGGAGCTGTTTTTT
CDR3: CASSIEASSGRGELFF

D: .
size: .
J: TRBJ2-7
V: TRBV28
DNA: TGTGCCAGCAGTCCGTTTGGGGAGCTCCTGTACCGCTCGAGCTACGAGCAGTACTTC
CDR3: CASSPFGELLYRSSYEQYF

D: .
size: .
J: TRBJ1-1
V: TRBV7-8
DNA: TGTGCCAGCAGCTTACTTGCCAGTCGGGGAGCTTTCTTT
CDR3: CASSLLASRGAFF

D: TRBD2
size: .
J: TRBJ2-1
V: TRBV28
DNA: TGTGCCAGCACCCCGCTCGGGACTAGGGTCTACAATGAGCAGTTCTTC
CDR3: CASTPLGTRVYNEQFF

D: .
size: .
J: TRBJ2-1
V: TRBV19
DNA: TGTGCCAGTAGCGCGAGAGACAGCAGCTACAATGAGCAGTTCTTC
CDR3: CASSARDSSYNEQFF

D: TRBD2
size: few
J: TRBJ2-2
V: TRBV19
DNA: TGTGCCTCGACTCGGACTAGCGGGAACACCGGGGAGCTGTTTTTT
CDR3: CASTRTSGNTGELFF

D: .
size: .
J: TRBJ1-1
V: TRBV19
DNA: TGTGCCAGTAGCATTCCCCCACTTAAAGCTTTCTTT
CDR3: CASSIPPLKAFF

D: .
size: .
J: TRBJ2-2
V: TRBV4-1
DNA: TGCGCCAGCAGCCCTCGGGGGGCGCGGGAGAACACCGGGGAGCTGTTTTTT
CDR3: CASSPRGARENTGELFF

D: TRBD2
size: once
J: TRBJ2-1
V: TRBV4-1
DNA: TGCGCCAGCAGCCAAGAGGGACTAGCGGGTGTTTACAATGAGCAGTTCTTC
CDR3: CASSQEGLAGVYNEQFF

D: .
size: .
J: TRBJ2-2
V: TRBV21-1
DNA: TGTGCCATCCAGGAGGGAGGCTCCGGGGAGCTGTTTTTT
CDR3: CAIQEGGSGELFF

D: TRBD1
size: .
J: TRBJ1-1
V: TRBV19
DNA: TGTGCCAGTAGAACTACAGGGGGAAGCACTGAAGCTTTCTTT
CDR3: CASRTTGGSTEAFF